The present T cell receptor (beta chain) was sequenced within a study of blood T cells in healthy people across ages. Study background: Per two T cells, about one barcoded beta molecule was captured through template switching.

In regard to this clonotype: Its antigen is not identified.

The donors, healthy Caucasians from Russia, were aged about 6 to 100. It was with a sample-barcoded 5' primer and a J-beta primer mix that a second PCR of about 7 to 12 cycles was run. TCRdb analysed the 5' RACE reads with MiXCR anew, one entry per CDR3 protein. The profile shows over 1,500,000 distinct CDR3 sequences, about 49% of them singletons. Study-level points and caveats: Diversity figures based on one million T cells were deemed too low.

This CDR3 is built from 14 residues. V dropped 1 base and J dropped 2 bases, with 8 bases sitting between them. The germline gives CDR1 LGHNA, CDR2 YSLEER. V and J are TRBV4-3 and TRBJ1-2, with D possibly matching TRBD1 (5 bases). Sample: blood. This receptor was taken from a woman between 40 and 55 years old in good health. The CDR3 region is CASSQVPGNYGYTF. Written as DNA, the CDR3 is TGCGCCAGCAGCCAAGTTCCAGGGAACTATGGCTACACCTTC.